One TCR beta chain is described in this entry. Its specificity is unknown. Some clones are missing from TCRdb's copy, which holds only in-frame ones; the method was immunoSEQ multiplex PCR. The top ten clones hold about 6% of a sample with approximately 100,000 clones, roughly nine tenths of them seen once. The J segment lost 6 bases and the V segment lost 7 bases, leaving 11 bases of the junction unmatched. The germline V gene encodes CDR1 MDHEN and CDR2 SYDVKM. CDR3 size: 15 residues. The source of the sample is a study of cytomegalovirus exposure and HLA in healthy donors. On the study more broadly: In a later analysis, it was reported that the approximately 110 validation repertoires had been produced on the same platform as the 670 or so repertoires belonging to the first cohort.

These donors were members of the approximately 120-subject validation cohort, a group separate from the roughly 670-subject first cohort. Study findings and constraints: High sensitivity and specificity were reportedly achieved when the classifier diagnosed cytomegalovirus status.

The receptor was isolated from a man aged 18 to 30 in good health and CMV-seropositive. Sequenced: PBMCs. V gene TRBV28 combines with J gene TRBJ2-7; 11 bases map to TRBD2. CDR3 protein: CASTTIAGGLSEQYF. In DNA, the CDR3 is TGTGCCAGCACTACAATAGCGGGAGGGCTCTCCGAGCAGTACTTC.